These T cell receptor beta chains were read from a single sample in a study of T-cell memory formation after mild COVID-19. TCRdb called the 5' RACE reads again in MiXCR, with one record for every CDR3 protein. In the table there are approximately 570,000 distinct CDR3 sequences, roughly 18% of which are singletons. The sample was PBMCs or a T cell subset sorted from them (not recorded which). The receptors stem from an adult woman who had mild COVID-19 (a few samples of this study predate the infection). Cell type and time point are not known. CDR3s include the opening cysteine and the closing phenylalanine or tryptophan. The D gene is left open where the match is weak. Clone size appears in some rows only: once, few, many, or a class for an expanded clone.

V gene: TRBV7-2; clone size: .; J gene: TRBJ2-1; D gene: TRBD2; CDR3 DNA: TGTGCCAGCAGCTCTAGAGACCTCGCGGGAGGAACTTACAATGAGCAGTTCTTC; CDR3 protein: CASSSRDLAGGTYNEQFF
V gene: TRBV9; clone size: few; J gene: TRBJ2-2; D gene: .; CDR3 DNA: TGTGCCAGCAGCGCGACAGGGCGGGAAACCGGGGAGCTGTTTTTT; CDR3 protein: CASSATGRETGELFF
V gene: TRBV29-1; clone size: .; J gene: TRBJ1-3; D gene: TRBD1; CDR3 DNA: TGCAGCGTGACAGGGTCTGGAAACACCATATATTTT; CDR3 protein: CSVTGSGNTIYF
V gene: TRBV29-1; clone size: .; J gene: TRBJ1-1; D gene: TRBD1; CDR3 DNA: TGCAGCGTTGAACGAAATACCGGGACAGGGACTTTCTTT; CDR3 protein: CSVERNTGTGTFF
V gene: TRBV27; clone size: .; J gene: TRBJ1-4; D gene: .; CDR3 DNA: TGTGCCAGCAGTTTATCCGCAGGGGTCCTCGGGGAAAAACTGTTTTTT; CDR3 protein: CASSLSAGVLGEKLFF
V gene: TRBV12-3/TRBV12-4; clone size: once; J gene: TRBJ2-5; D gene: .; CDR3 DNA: TGTGCCAGTCTTCAGGGTTATGGGGTGGAGACCCAGTACTTC; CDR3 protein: CASLQGYGVETQYF
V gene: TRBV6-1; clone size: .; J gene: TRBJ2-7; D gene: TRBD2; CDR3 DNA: TGTGCCAGCAGTGACGGTAGCGGGTCGGTCGAGCAGTACTTC; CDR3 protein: CASSDGSGSVEQYF
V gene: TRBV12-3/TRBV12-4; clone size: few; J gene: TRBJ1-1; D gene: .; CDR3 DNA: TGTGCCAGCAGTCCTCCACAGGGTAAGGACACTGAAGCTTTCTTT; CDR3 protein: CASSPPQGKDTEAFF
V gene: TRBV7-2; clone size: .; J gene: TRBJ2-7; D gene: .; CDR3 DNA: TGTGCCAGCAGCCTCCCCATGAGCGGAGCCTACGAGCAGTACTTC; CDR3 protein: CASSLPMSGAYEQYF
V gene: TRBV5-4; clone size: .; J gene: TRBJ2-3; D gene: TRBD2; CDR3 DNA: TGTGCCAGCAGCTTGGGGGGACTAGCGACTAGCACAGATACGCAGTATTTT; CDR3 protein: CASSLGGLATSTDTQYF
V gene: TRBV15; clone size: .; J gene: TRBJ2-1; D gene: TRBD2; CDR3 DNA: TGTGCCACCAGCAGAGAGGAGTCGCTAGCGGGGGAGAATTCCTACAATGAGCAGTTCTTC; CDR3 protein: CATSREESLAGENSYNEQFF
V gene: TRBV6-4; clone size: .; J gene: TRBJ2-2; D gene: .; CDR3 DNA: TGTGCCAGCAGTGACGAACAGGGAAACACCGGGGAGCTGTTTTTT; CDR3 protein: CASSDEQGNTGELFF
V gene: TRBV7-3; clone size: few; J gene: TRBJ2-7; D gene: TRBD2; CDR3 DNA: TGTGCCAGCAGCTCAAAGCGGGACTACGAGCAGTACTTC; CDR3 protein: CASSSKRDYEQYF
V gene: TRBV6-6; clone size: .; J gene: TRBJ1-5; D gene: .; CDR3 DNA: TGTGCCAGCAGTTACACAGGTCATCAGCCCCAGCATTTT; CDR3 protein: CASSYTGHQPQHF